The present entry profiles one T cell receptor (beta chain) with its context. Germline assignment: CDR1 MNHEY and CDR2 SVGEGT. The CDR3 spans 16 residues. Germline trimming cut 5 bases from V and 4 bases from J; bases unmatched to any gene: 9. These data come from a study of blood T cell repertoires in COVID-19. About the study: Samples of COVID-19 (acute and convalescent) were obtained from the United States, Italy and Spain. Nucleic acid was either cDNA or gDNA, and it came from T cells, B-cell-depleted T cells, or PBMCs.

Original analysis: Estimation of nucleated cell counts relied on the amplification of reference gene primers. Generated by immunoSEQ multiplex PCR, the TCRdb table keeps only in-frame clones and is missing some. Clone size and the V and J calls come from that table; the DNA yielded D and trimming. In the table there are some 150,000 clones, 65% to 90% of which are singletons. Sequencing was done on a sample of peripheral blood. V gene TRBV6-2 or TRBV6-3 combines with J gene TRBJ2-1, with 9 bases fitting TRBD2. This clonotype was sampled from a man aged 70-80 years with acute or convalescent COVID-19. Written as DNA, the CDR3 is TGTGCCAGCAGTGCCGGACTGGGACTAGCATACAATGAGCAGTTCTTC. This gives the protein CASSAGLGLAYNEQFF.